This entry lists 21 T cell receptor beta chains sequenced from one sample in a study of tumor-infiltrating lymphocytes in oesophageal squamous cell carcinoma. TCRdb ran MiXCR on the PCR reads and lists one entry per CDR3 protein. This table has tens of thousands of distinct CDR3 sequences, about 40% appearing once. The sample was esophageal tumor tissue. These TCRs come from a male donor with esophageal squamous cell carcinoma.

The CDR3 coding sequence is TGTGCCAGCAGCTTAGAAGCCTTGGACAGGGGTTACGAGCAGTTCTTC. It is translated as CASSLEALDRGYEQFF. This rearrangement joins TRBV7-8 to TRBJ2-3; 9 positions match TRBD1. The end of the DNA fits TRBJ2-1 better, so the J call may be wrong. CDR1 and CDR2 from the germline V gene are SGHVS and FQNEAQ. The CDR3 sequence is 16 residues long.

The chain carries TRBV6-2 or TRBV6-3 and TRBJ2-6; 7 bases align to TRBD2. The J call is uncertain, as TRBJ2-5 better fits the DNA end. The CDR3 has 15 residues. The V gene's germline CDR1 is MNHEY and CDR2 SVGEGT. This CDR3 reads CASSETAGSQETQYF. The CDR3 region has the DNA TGTGCCAGCAGTGAAACAGCGGGGTCACAAGAGACCCAGTACTTC.

Points on this clonotype: At one boundary the junction diverges from the germline segment, which might be a read error. The CDR3 loop reads CASSLAFGGAGELYF. CDR3 bases: TGTGCCAGCAGCTTGGCCTTCGGGGGAGCCGGGGAGCTGTATTTT. The chain carries TRBV5-3 and TRBJ2-3, with a possible D match to TRBD2 (6 bases). TRBV5-3 is classed as an ORF, of uncertain function. CDR3 length: 15 amino acids.

By frequency in the sample, this clonotype is medium-sized. The V and J genes are TRBV7-3 and TRBJ2-3, with D hard to call. V lost 4 bases and J 3 bases, leaving 14 bases between the germline ends. The CDR3 has 15 residues. CDR1 is SGHTA, CDR2 FQGTGA, per germline. In nucleotides, the CDR3 is TGTGCCAGCAGCTCCGCCGGTTTGGGTACAGATACGCAGTATTTT. Translated, it gives CASSSAGLGTDTQYF.

Many counts were recorded for this clonotype. This may stem from a read error, because a much larger clone lies one nucleotide away. This rearrangement joins TRBV12-3 or TRBV12-4 to TRBJ2-7, with D perhaps matching TRBD1 (6 bases). V shed 6 bases and J shed 7 bases, with 19 bases lying between them. The CDR3 has 14 amino acids. For the CDR3, the DNA is TGTGCCAGCAGCGACGGGACAAGGGGAAATGAGCAGTACTTC. Protein product: CASSDGTRGNEQYF.

The sample holds one count of this clonotype. The rearrangement links TRBV7-8 to TRBJ2-7; D possibly corresponds to TRBD1 (5 bases). The J call may be incorrect, as the DNA end agrees better with TRBJ2-5. The V gene's germline CDR1 is SGHVS and CDR2 FQNEAQ. The CDR3 length is 14 residues. The CDR3 is CASSLRTTQETQYF. The CDR3 DNA reads as TGTGCCAGCAGCTTAAGGACAACCCAAGAGACCCAGTACTTC.

Many counts were recorded for this clonotype. The chain combines TRBV27 with TRBJ2-1, with 11 bases matching TRBD2. V lost 8 bases and J lost 2; bases outside the gene matches: 5. The CDR3 is 15 residues long. Germline CDR1 and CDR2: MNHEY and SMNVEV (reference sequence). The CDR3 DNA reads as TGTGCCAGCGGAGTACTAGCGGGGGCCTACAATGAGCAGTTCTTC. Protein product: CASGVLAGAYNEQFF.

In its sample, this clonotype was seen a few times. The V gene is TRBV5-3, the J gene TRBJ2-3, with 8 nucleotides matching TRBD1. The end of the DNA aligns better with TRBJ2-7, so the J call may be wrong. TRBV5-3 belongs to the ORF category, with a function that is uncertain. The CDR3 is 16 amino acids. The CDR3 bases are TGTGCCAGAAGCCCAGAAGCCGGGACAGGACTGTACGAGCAGTACTTC. Protein product: CARSPEAGTGLYEQYF.

The chain combines TRBV12-5 with TRBJ2-1, with 8 bases aligning to TRBD1. The length of the CDR3 is 15 residues. Germline CDR1 reads LGHNT; CDR2 reads FRNRAP. Trimming at V came to 9 bases and at J to 1 base, leaving 8 bases not matched to a gene. This CDR3 is CASASQGASYNEQFF. The DNA for the CDR3 is TGTGCTAGCGCTTCCCAGGGGGCGTCCTACAATGAGCAGTTCTTC. The full variable domain, completed using reference TRBV12-5 and TRBJ2-1, is DARVTQTPRHKVTEMGQEVTMRCQPILGHNTVFWYRQTMMQGLELLAYFRNRAPLDDSGMPKDRFSAEMPDATLATLKIQPSEPRDSAVYFCASASQGASYNEQFFGPGTRLTVL.

This CDR3 is CASSLRAVAYNEQFF. The CDR3 DNA reads TGTGCCAGCAGCTTAAGGGCTGTCGCCTACAATGAGCAGTTCTTC. The V and J genes are TRBV7-6 and TRBJ2-1; no clear D gene. There are 15 residues in the CDR3. V lost 2 bases, J lost 2 bases, and 10 bases lay in between. The V gene's germline CDR1 is SGHVS and CDR2 FNYEAQ.

This clonotype has at least ten counts. The chain carries TRBV19 and TRBJ2-6; D possibly corresponds to TRBD1 (6 bases). V was clipped by 6 bases and J by 0 bases, with 15 bases between them. The CDR3 length is 17 residues. Germline V CDR1 and CDR2: LNHDA, SQIVND (reference sequence). CDR3 sequence reads: CASRVSGANSGANVLTF. The CDR3 DNA reads as TGTGCCAGTAGAGTCTCAGGGGCGAACTCTGGGGCCAACGTCCTGACTTTC.

The chain links TRBV7-6 to TRBJ2-7, with 13 positions matching TRBD2. The CDR3 contains 14 residues. Germline loops: CDR1 SGHVS, CDR2 FNYEAQ. The junction had 2 bases not matched to a gene; V was cut back by 5 bases and J by 4 bases. The CDR3 coding sequence is TGTGCCAGCAGCACGACTAGCGGGGGGTACGAGCAGTACTTC. Encoded protein: CASSTTSGGYEQYF.

This chain joins TRBV7-4 and TRBJ2-3; possible D gene TRBD2, 5 bases. CDR1 and CDR2 from the germline V gene are SGHVT and SQSDAQ. Trimming pared 4 bases from V and 6 bases from J, leaving 20 bases between. The CDR3 is made up of 16 amino acids. The CDR3 is CASSSWTPRSLDTQYF. The DNA of the CDR3 is TGTGCCAGCAGCTCGTGGACTCCACGATCACTGGATACGCAGTATTTT.

This clonotype was found many times. The chain combines TRBV7-9 with TRBJ2-1; D is undetermined. CDR3 length: 15 residues. Trimming removed 1 base at V and 0 bases at J, with 7 bases between. In germline, CDR1 is SEHNR, CDR2 FQNEAQ (reference sequence). CDR3 amino acids: CASSLDGASYNEQFF. Written as DNA, the CDR3 is TGTGCCAGCAGCTTAGACGGAGCCTCCTACAATGAGCAGTTCTTC.

For this clonotype: The conserved phenylalanine or tryptophan is not found at the CDR3 terminus, so this likely reflects a read error. The DNA is left out, because the CDR3 cannot be placed on it with certainty; the CDR3 is given as TCRdb lists it. The V gene is TRBV7-3, the J gene TRBJ2-3. Germline V CDR1 and CDR2: SGHTA, FQGTGA. The CDR3 is made up of 13 amino acids, end residues included. CDR3 sequence: CASRINVGGPSVR.

The V gene is TRBV6-1, the J gene TRBJ2-5; D perhaps matches TRBD1 (5 bases). The assigned J gene may be wrong: the sequence end matches TRBJ2-7 better. The germline gives CDR1 MNHNS, CDR2 SASEGT. The CDR3 loop spans 11 amino acids. CDR3 sequence reads: CASSRGYEQYF. CDR3 DNA sequence: TGTGCCAGCAGTAGGGGCTACGAGCAGTACTTC.

J is TRBJ1-5 and V is TRBV7-2; TRBD1 matches at 9 bases. CDR1 SGHTA and CDR2 FQGNSA come from the germline V gene. J was trimmed by 0 bases and V by 2 bases; bases with no gene match: 8. This CDR3 region has 18 residues. The CDR3 bases are TGTGCCAGCAGCTTATTTCGGGGGACAGGGAATAGCAATCAGCCCCAGCATTTT. Protein: CASSLFRGTGNSNQPQHF.

This chain joins TRBV7-3 and TRBJ2-5; no firm D call. The CDR3 covers 16 residues. Germline assignment: CDR1 SGHTA and CDR2 FQGTGA. V dropped 4 bases and J dropped 2 bases, with 17 bases sitting between them. The CDR3: CASSSRVGNLQETQYF. The CDR3 nucleotides are TGTGCCAGCAGCTCCCGGGTGGGGAACCTTCAAGAGACCCAGTACTTC.

There are a few counts of this clonotype. The chain employs TRBV7-2 and TRBJ2-3, with 7 bases lining up with TRBD2. The V gene's germline CDR1 is SGHTA and CDR2 FQGNSA. Trimming cost V 1 base and J 0 bases; bases outside gene matches: 10. CDR3 length: 18 amino acids. The CDR3 sequence is CASSLESVRELSTDTQYF. CDR3 DNA: TGTGCCAGCAGCTTAGAATCGGTGCGGGAGCTTAGCACAGATACGCAGTATTTT.

The chain couples TRBV28 to TRBJ2-7; D is undetermined. The DNA end lines up better with TRBJ1-2; the J call may be wrong. Looked up from germline, CDR1 is MDHEN and CDR2 is SYDVKM. This CDR3 contains 11 residues. The CDR3 nucleotides are TGTGCCAGCAGTTTCAACTATGGCTACACCTTC. It is translated as CASSFNYGYTF.

The V call is TRBV14, the J call TRBJ2-5, with unresolved D. Germline CDR1 is SGHDN and CDR2 is FVKESK. V was shortened by 2 bases and J by 11 bases, with 15 bases between the two germline ends. This CDR3 has 13 amino acids. The CDR3 protein is CASSQQLSDTQYF. CDR3 sequence (DNA): TGTGCCAGCAGCCAACAGCTGTCAGATACGCAGTACTTC.